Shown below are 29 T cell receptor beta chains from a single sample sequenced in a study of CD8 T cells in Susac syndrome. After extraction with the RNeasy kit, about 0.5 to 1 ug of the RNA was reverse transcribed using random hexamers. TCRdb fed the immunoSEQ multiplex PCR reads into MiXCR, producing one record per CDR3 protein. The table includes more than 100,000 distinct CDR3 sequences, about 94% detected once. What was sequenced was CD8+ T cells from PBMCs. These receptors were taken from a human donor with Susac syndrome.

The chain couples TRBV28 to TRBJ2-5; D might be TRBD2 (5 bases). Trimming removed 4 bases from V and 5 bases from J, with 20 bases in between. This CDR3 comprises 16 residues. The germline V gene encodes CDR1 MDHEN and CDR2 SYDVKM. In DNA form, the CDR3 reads TGTGCCAGCAGTTCCATTTTGACTACCTCGGGGGAGACCCAGTACTTC. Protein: CASSSILTTSGETQYF.

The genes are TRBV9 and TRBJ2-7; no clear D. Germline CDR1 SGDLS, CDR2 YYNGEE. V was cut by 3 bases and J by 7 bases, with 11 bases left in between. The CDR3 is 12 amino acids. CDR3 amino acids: CASSAGVGEQYF. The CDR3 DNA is TGTGCCAGCAGCGCCGGCGTGGGAGAGCAGTACTTC.

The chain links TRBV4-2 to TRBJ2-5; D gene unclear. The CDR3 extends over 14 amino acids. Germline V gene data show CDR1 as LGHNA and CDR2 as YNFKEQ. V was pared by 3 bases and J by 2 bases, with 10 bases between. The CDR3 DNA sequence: TGTGCCAGCAGCCATCAGTTGGGGCAAGAGACCCAGTACTTC. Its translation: CASSHQLGQETQYF.

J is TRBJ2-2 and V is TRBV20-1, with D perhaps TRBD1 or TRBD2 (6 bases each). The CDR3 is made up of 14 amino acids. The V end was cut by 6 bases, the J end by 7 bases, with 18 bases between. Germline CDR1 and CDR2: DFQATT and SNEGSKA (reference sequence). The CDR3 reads CSAQVTGAGGELFF. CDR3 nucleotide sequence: TGCAGTGCCCAAGTGACGGGGGCTGGCGGGGAGCTGTTTTTT.

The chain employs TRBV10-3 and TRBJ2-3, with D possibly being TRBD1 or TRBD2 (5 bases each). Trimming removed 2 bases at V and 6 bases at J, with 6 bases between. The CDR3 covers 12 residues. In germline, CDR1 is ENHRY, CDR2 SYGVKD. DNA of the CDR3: TGTGCCATCAGTGAGGAGGGGGATACGCAGTATTTT. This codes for CAISEEGDTQYF.

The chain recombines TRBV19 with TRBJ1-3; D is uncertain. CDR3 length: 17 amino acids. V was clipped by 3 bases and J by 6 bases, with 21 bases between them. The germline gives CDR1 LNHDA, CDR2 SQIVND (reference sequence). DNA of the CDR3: TGTGCCAGTAGTATCCGAGGATTGGACGCGGAGGAAAACACCATATATTTT. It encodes CASSIRGLDAEENTIYF.

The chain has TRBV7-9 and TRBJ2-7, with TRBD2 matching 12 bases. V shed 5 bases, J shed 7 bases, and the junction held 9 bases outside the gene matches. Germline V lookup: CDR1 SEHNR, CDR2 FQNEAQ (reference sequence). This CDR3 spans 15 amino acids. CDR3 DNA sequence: TGTGCCAGCAGCGGCCCGACTAGCGGGGGCTATGAGCAGTACTTC. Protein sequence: CASSGPTSGGYEQYF. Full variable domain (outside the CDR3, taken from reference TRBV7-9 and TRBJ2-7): DTGVSQNPRHKITKRGQNVTFRCDPISEHNRLYWYRQTLGQGPEFLTYFQNEAQLEKSRLLSDRFSAERPKGSFSTLEIQRTEQGDSAMYLCASSGPTSGGYEQYFGPGTRLTVT.

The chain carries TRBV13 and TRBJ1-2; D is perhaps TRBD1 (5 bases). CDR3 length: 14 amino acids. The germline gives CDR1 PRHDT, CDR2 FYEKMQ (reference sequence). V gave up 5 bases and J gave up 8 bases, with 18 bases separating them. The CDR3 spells CASSGGTDHGGYTF. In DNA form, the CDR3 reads TGTGCCAGCAGCGGGGGGACGGATCATGGCGGCTACACCTTC.

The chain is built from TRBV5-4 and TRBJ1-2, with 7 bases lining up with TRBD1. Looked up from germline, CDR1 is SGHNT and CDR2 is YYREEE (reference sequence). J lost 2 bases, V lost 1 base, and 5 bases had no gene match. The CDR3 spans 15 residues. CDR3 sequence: CASSLSGDRNYGYTF. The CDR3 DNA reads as TGTGCCAGCAGCTTGAGTGGGGACAGAAACTATGGCTACACCTTC.

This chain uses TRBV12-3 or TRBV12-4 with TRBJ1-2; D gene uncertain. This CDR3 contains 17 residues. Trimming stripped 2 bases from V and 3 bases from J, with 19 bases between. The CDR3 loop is CASSLLEEGPVHYGYTF. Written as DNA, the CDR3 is TGTGCCAGCAGTTTACTTGAGGAGGGCCCCGTGCACTATGGCTACACCTTC.

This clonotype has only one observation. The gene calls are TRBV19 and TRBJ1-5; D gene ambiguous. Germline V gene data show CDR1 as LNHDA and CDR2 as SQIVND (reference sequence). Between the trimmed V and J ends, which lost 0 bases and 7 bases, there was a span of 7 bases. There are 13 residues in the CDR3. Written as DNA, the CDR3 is TGTGCCAGTAGTATAGACGGAGGGCAGCCCCAGCATTTT. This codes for CASSIDGGQPQHF.

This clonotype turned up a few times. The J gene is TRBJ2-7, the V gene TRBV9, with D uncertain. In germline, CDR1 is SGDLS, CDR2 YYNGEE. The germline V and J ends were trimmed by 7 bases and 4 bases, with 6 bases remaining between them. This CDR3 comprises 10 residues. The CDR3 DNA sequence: TGTGCCAGCGGTTCTTACGAGCAGTACTTC. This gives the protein CASGSYEQYF.

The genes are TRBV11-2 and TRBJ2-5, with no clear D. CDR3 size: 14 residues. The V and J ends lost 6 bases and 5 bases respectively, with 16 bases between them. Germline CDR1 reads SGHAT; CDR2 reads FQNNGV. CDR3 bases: TGTGCCAGCAGAGGCGACGAGGTGGTGGAGACCCAGTACTTC. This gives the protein CASRGDEVVETQYF.

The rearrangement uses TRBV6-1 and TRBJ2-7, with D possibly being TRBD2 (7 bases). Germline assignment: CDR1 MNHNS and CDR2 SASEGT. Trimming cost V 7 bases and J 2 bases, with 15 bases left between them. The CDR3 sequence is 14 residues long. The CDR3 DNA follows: TGTGCCAGCACCATTGCGGGGGCCCCCTACGAGCAGTACTTC. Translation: CASTIAGAPYEQYF.

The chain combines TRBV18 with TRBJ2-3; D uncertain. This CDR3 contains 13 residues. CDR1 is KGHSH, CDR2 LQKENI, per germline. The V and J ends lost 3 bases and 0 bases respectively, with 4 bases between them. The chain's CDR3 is CASSPDSTDTQYF. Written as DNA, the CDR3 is TGTGCCAGCTCACCGGACAGCACAGATACGCAGTATTTT.

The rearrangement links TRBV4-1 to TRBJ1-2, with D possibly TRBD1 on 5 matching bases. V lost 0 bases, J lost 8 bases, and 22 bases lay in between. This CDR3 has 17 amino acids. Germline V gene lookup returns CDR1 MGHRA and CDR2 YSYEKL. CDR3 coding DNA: TGCGCCAGCAGCCAAGACGGGAAGGGGAACCCGATTATCGGCTACACCTTC. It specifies CASSQDGKGNPIIGYTF.

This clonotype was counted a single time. The CDR3 reads CASSFPARADTQYF. The CDR3 coding sequence is TGTGCCAGCAGCTTCCCCGCGAGAGCAGATACGCAGTATTTT. The rearrangement uses TRBV11-1 and TRBJ2-3; no firm D call. This CDR3 contains 14 residues. Trimming took 3 bases from V and 4 from J, leaving 11 bases between them. Looked up from germline, CDR1 is SGHAT and CDR2 is FQDESV (reference sequence).

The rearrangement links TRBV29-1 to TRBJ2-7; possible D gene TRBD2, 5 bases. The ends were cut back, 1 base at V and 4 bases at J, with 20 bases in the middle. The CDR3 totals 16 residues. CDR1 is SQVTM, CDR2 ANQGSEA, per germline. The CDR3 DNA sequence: TGCAGCGTTGAAGGGTGGACTGCCTCTCGGCCTTACGAGCAGTACTTC. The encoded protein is CSVEGWTASRPYEQYF.

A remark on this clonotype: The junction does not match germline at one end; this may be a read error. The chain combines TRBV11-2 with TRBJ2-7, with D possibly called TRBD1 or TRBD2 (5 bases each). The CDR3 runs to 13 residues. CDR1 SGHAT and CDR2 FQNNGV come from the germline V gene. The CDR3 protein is CASTPGRPQQADF. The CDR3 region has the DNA TGTGCCAGCACCCCGGGACGGCCCCAGCAGGCGGACTTC.

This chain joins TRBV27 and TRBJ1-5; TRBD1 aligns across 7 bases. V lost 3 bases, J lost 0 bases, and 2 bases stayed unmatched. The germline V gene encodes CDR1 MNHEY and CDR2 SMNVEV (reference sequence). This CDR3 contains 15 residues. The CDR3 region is CASSLGQFSNQPQHF. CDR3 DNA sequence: TGTGCCAGCAGTTTGGGACAGTTTAGCAATCAGCCCCAGCATTTT.

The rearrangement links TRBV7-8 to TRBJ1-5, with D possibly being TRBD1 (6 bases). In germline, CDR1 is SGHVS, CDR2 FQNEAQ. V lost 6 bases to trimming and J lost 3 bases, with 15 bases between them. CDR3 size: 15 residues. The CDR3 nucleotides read TGTGCCAGCAGTCCTCACGAGGGGGACAATCAGCCCCAGCATTTT. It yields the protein CASSPHEGDNQPQHF.

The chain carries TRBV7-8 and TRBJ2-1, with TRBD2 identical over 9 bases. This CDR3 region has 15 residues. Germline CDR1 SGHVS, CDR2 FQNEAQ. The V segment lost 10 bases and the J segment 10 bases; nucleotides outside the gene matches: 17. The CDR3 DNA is TGTGCCACCGTAGGGGCTAGCGGGGCCGCTCGCGAGCAGTTCTTC. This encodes CATVGASGAAREQFF.

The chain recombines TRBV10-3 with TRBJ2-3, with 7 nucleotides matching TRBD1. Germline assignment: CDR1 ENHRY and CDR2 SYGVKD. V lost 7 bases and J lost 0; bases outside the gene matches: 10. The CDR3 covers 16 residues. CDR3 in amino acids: CAITNRSQGSTDTQYF. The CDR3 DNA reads TGTGCCATCACCAACCGATCACAGGGGAGCACAGATACGCAGTATTTT.

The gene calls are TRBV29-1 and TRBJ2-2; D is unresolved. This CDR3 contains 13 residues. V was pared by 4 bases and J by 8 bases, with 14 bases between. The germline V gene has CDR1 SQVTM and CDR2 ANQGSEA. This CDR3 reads CSVGLGERGELFF. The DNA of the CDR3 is TGCAGCGTTGGGTTAGGAGAGAGGGGGGAGCTGTTTTTT.

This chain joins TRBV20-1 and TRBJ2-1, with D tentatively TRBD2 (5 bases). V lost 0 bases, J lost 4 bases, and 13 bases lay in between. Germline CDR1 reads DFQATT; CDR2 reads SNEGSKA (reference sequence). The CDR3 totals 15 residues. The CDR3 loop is CSARDWLSGYNEQFF. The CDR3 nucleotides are TGCAGTGCTAGAGATTGGCTTTCGGGATACAATGAGCAGTTCTTC.

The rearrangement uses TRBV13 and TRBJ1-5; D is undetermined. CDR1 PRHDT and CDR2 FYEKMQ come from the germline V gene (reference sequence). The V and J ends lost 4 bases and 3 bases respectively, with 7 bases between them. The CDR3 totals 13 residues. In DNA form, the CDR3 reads TGTGCCAGCAGCTATGGAACCAATCAGCCCCAGCATTTT. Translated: CASSYGTNQPQHF.

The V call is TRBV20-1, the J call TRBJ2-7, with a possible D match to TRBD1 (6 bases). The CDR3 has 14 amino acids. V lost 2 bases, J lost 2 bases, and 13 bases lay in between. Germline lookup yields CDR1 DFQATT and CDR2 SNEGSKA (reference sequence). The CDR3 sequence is CSARLQGSAYEQYF. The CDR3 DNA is TGCAGTGCTAGACTTCAGGGGTCAGCCTACGAGCAGTACTTC.

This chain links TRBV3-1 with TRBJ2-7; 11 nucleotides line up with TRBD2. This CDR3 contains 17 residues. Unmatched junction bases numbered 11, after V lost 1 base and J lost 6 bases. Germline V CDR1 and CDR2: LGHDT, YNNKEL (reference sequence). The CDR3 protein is CASSQGLAGSLGFEQYF. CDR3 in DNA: TGTGCCAGCAGCCAAGGACTAGCGGGGTCCCTCGGGTTCGAGCAGTACTTC.

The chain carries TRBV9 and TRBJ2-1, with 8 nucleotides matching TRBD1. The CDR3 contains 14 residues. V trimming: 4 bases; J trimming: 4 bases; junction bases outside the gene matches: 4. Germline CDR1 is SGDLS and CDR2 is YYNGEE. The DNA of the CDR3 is TGTGCCAGCAGCCCCGGGACAGGTTACAATGAGCAGTTCTTC. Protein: CASSPGTGYNEQFF.